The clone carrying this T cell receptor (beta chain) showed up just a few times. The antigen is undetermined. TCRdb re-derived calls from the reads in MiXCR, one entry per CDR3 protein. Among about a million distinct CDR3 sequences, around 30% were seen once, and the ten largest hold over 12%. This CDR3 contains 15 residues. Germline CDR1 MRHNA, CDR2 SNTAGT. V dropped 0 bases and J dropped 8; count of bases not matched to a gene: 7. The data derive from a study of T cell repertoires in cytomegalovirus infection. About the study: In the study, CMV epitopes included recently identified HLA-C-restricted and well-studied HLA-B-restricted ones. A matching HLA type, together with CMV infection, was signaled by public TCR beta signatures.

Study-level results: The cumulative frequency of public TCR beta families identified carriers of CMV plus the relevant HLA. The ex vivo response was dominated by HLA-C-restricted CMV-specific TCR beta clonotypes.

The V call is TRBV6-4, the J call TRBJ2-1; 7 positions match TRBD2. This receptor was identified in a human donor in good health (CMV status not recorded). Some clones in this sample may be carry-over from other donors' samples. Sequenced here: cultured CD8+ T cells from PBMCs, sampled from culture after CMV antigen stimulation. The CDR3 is CASSDSGGRGDEQFF. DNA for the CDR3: TGTGCCAGCAGTGACTCGGGGGGACGGGGGGATGAGCAGTTCTTC.